This entry lists 23 T cell receptor beta chains sequenced from one sample in a study of early T cells in non-severe SARS-CoV-2 infection. TCRdb re-derived calls from the 5' RACE reads in MiXCR, one entry per CDR3 protein. The sample records more than 80,000 distinct CDR3 sequences, 13% to 15% being singletons. The sample was whole blood. Receptors originate from an adult who was a healthcare worker with PCR-confirmed SARS-CoV-2 infection or an uninfected control (not recorded which).

This clonotype occurred many times. V is TRBV9 and J is TRBJ2-7; 8 bases fit TRBD1. The CDR3 contains 15 residues. V dropped 4 bases and J dropped 6; count of bases not matched to a gene: 12. Germline V gene sequence: CDR1 SGDLS, CDR2 YYNGEE. The CDR3 DNA reads as TGTGCCAGCAGCCCCGGTGGGGTAACAGGGGGCGAGCAGTACTTC. Protein product: CASSPGGVTGGEQYF.

A remark on this clonotype: Compared with germline, one end of the junction differs, possibly owing to a read error. The chain is built from TRBV4-2 and TRBJ2-3; 7 positions agree with TRBD1. Germline V gene data show CDR1 as LGHNA and CDR2 as YNFKEQ. This CDR3 comprises 18 residues. CDR3 DNA: TGTGTCAGCAGCCTTCGTTTGGGACAGACTACTAGCACAGATACGCAGTATTTT. Amino acids: CVSSLRLGQTTSTDTQYF.

This clonotype was counted ten times or more. The chain has TRBV9 and TRBJ1-3; tentative D call: TRBD1 (6 bases). Germline CDR1 reads SGDLS; CDR2 reads YYNGEE. The CDR3 extends over 13 amino acids. Trimming removed 4 bases from V and 4 bases from J, with 9 bases in between. CDR3 DNA: TGTGCCAGCAGCCTGGGGGGCGGAAACACCATATATTTT. Translating it yields CASSLGGGNTIYF.

This clonotype was counted a few times. This sequence joins TRBV5-1 and TRBJ1-1; TRBD1 aligns across 9 bases. Unmatched junction bases numbered 8, after V lost 6 bases and J lost 5 bases. This CDR3 has 14 residues. Looked up from germline, CDR1 is SGHRS and CDR2 is YFSETQ. In nucleotides, the CDR3 is TGCGCCAGCACTTCACAGGGGGCCGGGACTGAAGCTTTCTTT. Its protein product is CASTSQGAGTEAFF. The variable domain in full, completed from reference TRBV5-1 and TRBJ1-1, reads KAGVTQTPRYLIKTRGQQVTLSCSPISGHRSVSWYQQTPGQGLQFLFEYFSETQRNKGNFPGRFSGRQFSNSRSEMNVSTLELGDSALYLCASTSQGAGTEAFFGQGTRLTVV.

The chain joins TRBV11-2 to TRBJ2-7; 9 bases align to TRBD2. CDR1 is SGHAT, CDR2 FQNNGV, per germline. This CDR3 has 14 amino acids. Trimming cost V 2 bases and J 3 bases; bases outside gene matches: 2. CDR3 nucleotides: TGTGCCAGCAGCTTATCTAGCGGGGACTACGAGCAGTACTTC. Its protein is CASSLSSGDYEQYF.

V is TRBV5-1 and J is TRBJ1-1, with 7 nucleotides matching TRBD1. The V and J ends lost 3 bases and 3 bases, in that order; junction bases with no gene match: 2. Germline assignment: CDR1 SGHRS and CDR2 YFSETQ. The length of the CDR3 is 13 residues. The CDR3 DNA sequence: TGCGCCAGCAGCTGGACAGGATACACTGAAGCTTTCTTT. As protein: CASSWTGYTEAFF.

This clonotype was seen a handful of times. The J gene is TRBJ2-1, the V gene TRBV6-4; no definite D call. The CDR3 consists of 13 residues. The V end was cut by 0 bases, the J end by 2 bases, with 2 bases between. Germline CDR1 reads MRHNA; CDR2 reads SNTAGT. In DNA form, the CDR3 reads TGTGCCAGCAGTGACTCTGCCTACAATGAGCAGTTCTTC. Amino acids: CASSDSAYNEQFF.

This clonotype was seen repeatedly, ten times or more. The chain recombines TRBV29-1 with TRBJ1-2, with D perhaps TRBD1 (6 bases). With 3 bases removed from V and 5 bases from J, the gap between germline ends came to 16 bases. Germline V gene lookup returns CDR1 SQVTM and CDR2 ANQGSEA. The CDR3 has 14 residues. For the CDR3, the DNA is TGCAGCGTTGAGACAGGAGAGTTAGGTTATGGCTACACCTTC. Translated: CSVETGELGYGYTF.

The CDR3 DNA is TGTGCCAGCAGTTTCGAGGGGGTCAATGAGCAGTTCTTC. Its protein product is CASSFEGVNEQFF. The V call is TRBV28, the J call TRBJ2-1; a possible D gene is TRBD1 (6 bases). The germline V gene has CDR1 MDHEN and CDR2 SYDVKM. Trimming shortened V by 3 bases and J by 6 bases, and 9 bases separated the two germline ends. The CDR3 length is 13 residues.

This clonotype has a count of ten or more. The genes are TRBV12-3 or TRBV12-4 and TRBJ2-3; D is undetermined. The V end was cut by 6 bases, the J end by 1 base, with 11 bases between. This CDR3 spans 14 amino acids. CDR3 protein: CASSPTRGTDTQYF. CDR3 sequence (DNA): TGTGCCAGCAGCCCGACTCGAGGCACAGATACGCAGTATTTT.

This clonotype was observed a handful of times. The chain recombines TRBV11-2 with TRBJ2-2; TRBD1 agrees at 7 bases. The CDR3 has 17 amino acids. CDR1 is SGHAT and CDR2 is FQNNGV in the germline V gene. The V segment lost 5 bases and the J segment 3 bases; nucleotides outside the gene matches: 12. CDR3 sequence reads: CASSTFLGGRDTGELFF. The CDR3 region has the DNA TGTGCCAGCAGCACATTCTTAGGGGGCAGAGACACCGGGGAGCTGTTTTTT.

This clonotype was seen repeatedly, ten times or more. This chain links TRBV7-9 with TRBJ2-1; the match to TRBD2 covers 7 bases. Trimming removed 0 bases from V and 5 bases from J; junction bases left unmatched: 4. The CDR3 totals 15 residues. The germline gives CDR1 SEHNR, CDR2 FQNEAQ (reference sequence). The CDR3 is CASSLAGLIHNEQFF. In DNA, the CDR3 is TGTGCCAGCAGCTTAGCGGGACTAATCCACAATGAGCAGTTCTTC.

This clonotype was found many times. As DNA, the CDR3 is TGTGCCAGCAGCTTTACTAGCGGGAGGGCCCCCACAGATACGCAGTATTTT. Encoded protein: CASSFTSGRAPTDTQYF. The J gene is TRBJ2-3, the V gene TRBV5-4, with 13 bases fitting TRBD2. Germline V gene lookup returns CDR1 SGHNT and CDR2 YYREEE (reference sequence). This CDR3 region has 17 residues. V lost 2 bases and J lost 2; bases outside the gene matches: 5.

The chain links TRBV5-1 to TRBJ2-5, with 7 bases fitting TRBD2. The V and J ends lost 7 bases and 3 bases, in that order; junction bases with no gene match: 0. The length of the CDR3 is 11 residues. CDR1 is SGHRS and CDR2 is YFSETQ in the germline V gene. The CDR3: CASGREETQYF. The CDR3 DNA reads as TGCGCCAGCGGGAGGGAAGAGACCCAGTACTTC. The complete variable domain, with remaining parts taken from reference TRBV5-1 and TRBJ2-5, reads KAGVTQTPRYLIKTRGQQVTLSCSPISGHRSVSWYQQTPGQGLQFLFEYFSETQRNKGNFPGRFSGRQFSNSRSEMNVSTLELGDSALYLCASGREETQYFGPGTRLLVL.

This clonotype occurred a few times. The chain carries TRBV29-1 and TRBJ1-2, with a weak D call TRBD1 (6 bases). CDR3 size: 12 residues. V was trimmed by 5 bases and J by 2 bases, leaving 9 bases between them. Germline CDR1 SQVTM, CDR2 ANQGSEA. CDR3 in amino acids: CSVPTGNYGYTF. Written as DNA, the CDR3 is TGCAGCGTTCCTACAGGGAACTATGGCTACACCTTC.

Comments on this clonotype: Since a much larger clone is just one base distant, this may be a read error. J is TRBJ2-7 and V is TRBV18; a weak D match, TRBD1 (5 bases). The CDR3 length is 13 residues. CDR1 is KGHSH and CDR2 is LQKENI in the germline V gene. In nucleotides, the CDR3 is TGTGCCTGCTCAGCAGGGAAGGCGTACGAGCAGTACTTC. This gives the protein CACSAGKAYEQYF.

The chain is built from TRBV27 and TRBJ2-7, with no clear D. The V gene's germline CDR1 is MNHEY and CDR2 SMNVEV (reference sequence). This CDR3 is 11 amino acids long. The germline V and J ends were trimmed by 8 bases and 2 bases, with 7 bases remaining between them. CDR3 protein: CASGPTYEQYF. As DNA, the CDR3 is TGTGCCAGCGGACCTACCTACGAGCAGTACTTC.

This clonotype was counted a few times. The J gene is TRBJ2-7, the V gene TRBV4-1; TRBD2 is a possible D gene (6 bases). The ends were cut back, 3 bases at V and 3 bases at J, with 12 bases in the middle. The CDR3 loop spans 14 amino acids. Germline CDR1 and CDR2: MGHRA and YSYEKL. For the CDR3, the DNA is TGCGCCAGCAGCCATGAGCAGGAGGGCTACGAGCAGTACTTC. This sequence encodes CASSHEQEGYEQYF.

The rearrangement links TRBV20-1 to TRBJ2-3; TRBD2 matches 9 bases. Germline-derived CDR1 and CDR2 are DFQATT and SNEGSKA (reference sequence). The J segment lost 2 bases and the V segment lost 6 bases, leaving 9 bases of the junction unmatched. There are 15 residues in the CDR3. The CDR3 DNA reads as TGCAGTGCGGAGCGGCTAGCGGGAACCACAGATACGCAGTATTTT. Amino acid sequence: CSAERLAGTTDTQYF.

V usage is TRBV28 and J usage is TRBJ1-1; D unclear. Trimming cost V 6 bases and J 5 bases, with 10 bases left between them. The CDR3 is made up of 12 amino acids. The germline V gene has CDR1 MDHEN and CDR2 SYDVKM. DNA for the CDR3: TGTGCCAGCAGCCCCGCATGGACTGAAGCTTTCTTT. Protein: CASSPAWTEAFF.

Only a few counts were recorded for this clonotype. The chain links TRBV6-1 to TRBJ2-2; TRBD1 might be the D (6 bases). In germline, CDR1 is MNHNS, CDR2 SASEGT. V was shortened by 6 bases and J by 2 bases, with 10 bases between the two germline ends. The CDR3 contains 14 residues. For the CDR3, the DNA is TGTGCCAGCAGAGGGGGACCCAACACCGGGGAGCTGTTTTTT. It yields the protein CASRGGPNTGELFF.

This clonotype was recorded many times. The chain carries TRBV5-1 and TRBJ2-3; TRBD2 aligns across 10 bases. The V gene end was trimmed by 1 base and the J gene end by 2 bases; junction bases not matched to a gene: 4. Germline CDR1 SGHRS, CDR2 YFSETQ. The CDR3 sequence is 16 residues long. CDR3 in DNA: TGCGCCAGCAGCTTGTGGCTAGCGGGAGACACAGATACGCAGTATTTT. As protein: CASSLWLAGDTDTQYF.

This clonotype was detected a few times. The chain links TRBV20-1 to TRBJ1-5, with 8 nucleotides matching TRBD1. The CDR3 runs 14 residues. Germline V lookup: CDR1 DFQATT, CDR2 SNEGSKA (reference sequence). Unmatched junction bases numbered 8, after V lost 4 bases and J lost 6 bases. The CDR3 coding sequence is TGCAGTGCTAAAATGCAGGGGGCAATTCAGCCCCAGCATTTT. Protein sequence: CSAKMQGAIQPQHF.